These 27 T cell receptor beta chains originate from one sample sequenced in a study of blood T cell repertoires in COVID-19. The repertoire was sequenced with immunoSEQ multiplex PCR; TCRdb's copy has only in-frame clones and lacks some. Among 150,000 to 170,000 clones listed, 70% to 90% were seen once. The sequenced sample consisted of peripheral blood. The receptors come from a man between 60 and 75 years old with COVID-19, enrolled during active disease.

The V gene is TRBV9, the J gene TRBJ2-3; D might be TRBD1 (5 bases). This CDR3 spans 15 amino acids. The V end was cut by 4 bases, the J end by 0 bases, with 12 bases between. The germline CDR1 and CDR2 sequences are SGDLS and YYNGEE. CDR3 in DNA: TGTGCCAGCAGCACGGACACCCATAGCACAGATACGCAGTATTTT. This gives the protein CASSTDTHSTDTQYF.

The rearrangement joins TRBV7-2 to TRBJ1-2; perhaps TRBD1 as D (6 bases). CDR1 is SGHTA and CDR2 is FQGNSA in the germline V gene. The CDR3 totals 17 residues. The germline V and J ends were trimmed by 1 base and 2 bases, with 17 bases remaining between them. The CDR3 is CASSLVSSLGANYGYTF. The CDR3 DNA follows: TGTGCCAGCAGCTTAGTAAGTTCCTTGGGGGCGAACTATGGCTACACCTTC.

This clone was recorded only once. The chain employs TRBV27 and TRBJ1-6; D perhaps matches TRBD1 (5 bases). The CDR3 runs to 14 residues. Between the trimmed V and J ends, which lost 6 bases and 7 bases, there was a span of 13 bases. Germline values: CDR1 MNHEY, CDR2 SMNVEV (reference sequence). DNA for the CDR3: TGTGCCAGCAGGGGCGGGACGGCGAATTCACCCCTCCACTTT. Its protein product is CASRGGTANSPLHF.

V and J are TRBV12-5 and TRBJ1-1; D is uncertain. This CDR3 is 14 amino acids long. Trimming removed 6 bases from V and 0 bases from J, with 11 bases in between. In germline, CDR1 is LGHNT, CDR2 FRNRAP. The CDR3 region is CASGQDTMNTEAFF. DNA of the CDR3: TGTGCTAGTGGACAAGACACGATGAACACTGAAGCTTTCTTT.

The chain has TRBV4-2 and TRBJ1-1; 11 positions agree with TRBD1. Germline V lookup: CDR1 LGHNA, CDR2 YNFKEQ. With 3 bases clipped from V and 0 bases from J, the junction kept 12 bases outside the gene matches. The CDR3 extends over 19 amino acids. The CDR3 loop is CASSHMAWTGGEMNTEAFF. CDR3 nucleotides: TGTGCCAGCAGCCACATGGCCTGGACAGGGGGCGAAATGAACACTGAAGCTTTCTTT.

The sample holds one count of this clone. This rearrangement joins TRBV28 to TRBJ1-1; possibly TRBD1 for D (5 bases). From germline, CDR1 is MDHEN and CDR2 SYDVKM. This CDR3 is built from 14 residues. The V end was cut by 2 bases, the J end by 1 base, with 8 bases between. The CDR3 DNA follows: TGTGCCAGCAGTTTAGGGCAGGGGAACACTGAAGCTTTCTTT. As protein: CASSLGQGNTEAFF.

The rearrangement links TRBV28 to TRBJ1-1; D possibly corresponds to TRBD1 (5 bases). V was shortened by 1 base and J by 11 bases, with 11 bases between the two germline ends. This CDR3 contains 12 residues. Germline CDR1 and CDR2: MDHEN and SYDVKM. The CDR3 nucleotides are TGTGCCAGCAGTTTATTGCAGGGTCTGGCTTTCTTT. Its protein is CASSLLQGLAFF.

The chain links TRBV7-9 to TRBJ1-5; 7 nucleotides line up with TRBD1. The J segment lost 2 bases and the V segment lost 5 bases, leaving 15 bases of the junction unmatched. The CDR3 spans 18 residues. Germline assignment: CDR1 SEHNR and CDR2 FQNEAQ (reference sequence). This chain's CDR3 is CASSQDFLGTDGNQPQHF. CDR3 coding DNA: TGTGCCAGCAGCCAAGATTTCCTCGGGACAGACGGCAATCAGCCCCAGCATTTT.

The chain links TRBV6-2 or TRBV6-3 to TRBJ1-2; D possibly corresponds to TRBD1 (5 bases). The CDR3 is 15 residues long. Trimming left V 6 bases short and J 0 bases short, with 14 bases between. Germline CDR1 MNHEY, CDR2 SVGEGT. CDR3 sequence (DNA): TGTGCCAGCAGCGATTACGGGGGTGCTAACTATGGCTACACCTTC. This encodes CASSDYGGANYGYTF.

The gene calls are TRBV6-4 and TRBJ1-2; D is undetermined. Trimming removed 3 bases at V and 5 bases at J, with 22 bases between. The CDR3 sequence is 17 residues long. From germline, CDR1 is MRHNA and CDR2 SNTAGT. The CDR3 here is CASSDPVPNRSWYGYTF. The CDR3 nucleotides are TGTGCCAGCAGTGATCCGGTACCCAATAGGAGTTGGTATGGCTACACCTTC.

J is TRBJ2-3 and V is TRBV15; D unresolved. The CDR3 is 12 residues long. Germline V gives CDR1 LNHNV, CDR2 YYDKDF (reference sequence). Trimming shortened V by 2 bases and J by 4 bases, and 4 bases separated the two germline ends. CDR3 sequence (DNA): TGTGCCACCAGCAGACATTCAGATACGCAGTATTTT. Translating it yields CATSRHSDTQYF.

V gene TRBV12-3 or TRBV12-4 combines with J gene TRBJ1-1; tentatively, D is TRBD1 (6 bases). Trimming pared 7 bases from V and 11 bases from J, leaving 17 bases between. The CDR3 consists of 12 residues. CDR3 bases: TGTGCCAGCACCACTGATAGGGGGGGGGCTTTCTTT. Translating it yields CASTTDRGGAFF.

This sequence joins TRBV28 and TRBJ1-1; TRBD1 is a possible D gene (5 bases). There are 15 residues in the CDR3. CDR1 is MDHEN and CDR2 is SYDVKM in the germline V gene. Trimming pared 5 bases from V and 0 bases from J, leaving 13 bases between. CDR3 in amino acids: CASSNLDRLNTEAFF. Written as DNA, the CDR3 is TGTGCCAGCAGTAATCTTGACAGACTGAACACTGAAGCTTTCTTT.

The chain recombines TRBV6-2 or TRBV6-3 with TRBJ1-1; tentative D call: TRBD1 (5 bases). Trimming stripped 6 bases from V and 4 bases from J, with 12 bases between. Germline V lookup: CDR1 MNHEY, CDR2 SVGEGT. The CDR3 is 13 residues long. The CDR3 loop is CASSLIRGTEAFF. CDR3 sequence (DNA): TGTGCCAGCAGCTTAATAAGGGGCACTGAAGCTTTCTTT.

The rearrangement links TRBV28 to TRBJ1-3, with 9 bases lining up with TRBD1. J was trimmed by 0 bases and V by 4 bases; bases with no gene match: 10. CDR3 length: 18 residues. Germline assignment: CDR1 MDHEN and CDR2 SYDVKM. CDR3 coding DNA: TGTGCCAGCAGTTGGGACAGGGCGATACTAAACTCTGGAAACACCATATATTTT. Protein sequence: CASSWDRAILNSGNTIYF.

This clone was detected a few times. The rearrangement joins TRBV28 to TRBJ1-1; a weak D match, TRBD1 (5 bases). CDR1 and CDR2 (germline): MDHEN, SYDVKM. The CDR3 is 13 amino acids. Trimming pared 8 bases from V and 0 bases from J, leaving 10 bases between. The DNA of the CDR3 is TGTGCCAGCGCCCGACAGCTGAACACTGAAGCTTTCTTT. Encoded protein: CASARQLNTEAFF.

The table lists this clone with a few counts. The chain couples TRBV13 to TRBJ2-1; 10 positions agree with TRBD2. Germline loops: CDR1 PRHDT, CDR2 FYEKMQ (reference sequence). This CDR3 region has 15 residues. Losses at the gene ends were 6 bases for V and 7 bases for J; bases not matched to a gene: 9. The CDR3 bases are TGTGCCAGCAGTAAGACTAGCGGGCTAGGGAATGAGCAGTTCTTC. Translating gives CASSKTSGLGNEQFF.

The chain combines TRBV6-4 with TRBJ1-1, with D unclear. V lost 6 bases to trimming and J lost 0 bases, with 17 bases between them. CDR1 is MRHNA, CDR2 SNTAGT, per germline. The CDR3 extends over 16 amino acids. CDR3 sequence: CASRETASILNTEAFF. The CDR3, as DNA: TGTGCCAGCAGGGAGACGGCATCGATACTGAACACTGAAGCTTTCTTT.

The table lists this clone with a few counts. The V gene is TRBV24-1, the J gene TRBJ2-7; the D is unclear. V was clipped by 5 bases and J by 3 bases, with 7 bases between them. The germline CDR1 and CDR2 sequences are KGHDR and SFDVKD. The CDR3 extends over 12 amino acids. The CDR3 loop reads CATSAVGYEQYF. Written as DNA, the CDR3 is TGTGCCACCAGTGCGGTCGGCTACGAGCAGTACTTC.

The chain employs TRBV19 and TRBJ1-5, with 12 bases fitting TRBD1. V shed 5 bases and J 6 bases; nucleotides not matched to a gene: 5. Looked up from germline, CDR1 is LNHDA and CDR2 is SQIVND (reference sequence). The CDR3 spans 15 residues. The CDR3, as DNA: TGTGCCAGTAGTCCGGGACAGGGGGCGGTTCAGCCCCAGCATTTT. Encoded protein: CASSPGQGAVQPQHF.

This chain joins TRBV25-1 and TRBJ1-5; a possible D gene is TRBD1 (5 bases). Germline V gene sequence: CDR1 MGHDK, CDR2 SYGVNS. Trimming pared 2 bases from V and 2 bases from J, leaving 16 bases between. The CDR3 has 17 residues. The CDR3 sequence is CASSESGRGSGNQPQHF. CDR3 bases: TGTGCCAGCAGTGAAAGTGGTAGGGGTAGTGGCAATCAGCCCCAGCATTTT.

V usage is TRBV7-2 and J usage is TRBJ2-3; D possibly corresponds to TRBD2 (5 bases). The CDR3 is made up of 14 amino acids. V was shortened by 7 bases and J by 6 bases, with 17 bases between the two germline ends. Germline CDR1 and CDR2: SGHTA and FQGNSA. CDR3 protein: CASTLGPSGDTQYF. CDR3 DNA: TGTGCCAGCACCCTTGGCCCCTCGGGGGATACGCAGTATTTT.

This clone has a single count. The rearrangement links TRBV18 to TRBJ1-2; 8 bases map to TRBD1. Germline V lookup: CDR1 KGHSH, CDR2 LQKENI. V was clipped by 5 bases and J by 5 bases; unmatched bases: 4. This CDR3 has 13 residues. The CDR3 here is CASSDGQGYGYTF. The CDR3 DNA sequence: TGTGCCAGCTCAGATGGACAGGGTTATGGCTACACCTTC.

This chain links TRBV2 with TRBJ1-2, with 7 bases aligning to TRBD1. Germline CDR1 SNHLY, CDR2 FYNNEI. Trimming removed 4 bases from V and 4 bases from J; junction bases left unmatched: 6. The CDR3 is 14 amino acids. The DNA for the CDR3 is TGTGCCAGCAGTGGACAACAGGGGACCTATGGCTACACCTTC. It is translated as CASSGQQGTYGYTF.

The chain uses TRBV27 and TRBJ1-1; tentative D call: TRBD1 (5 bases). Trimming left V 3 bases short and J 4 bases short, with 12 bases between. CDR1 is MNHEY and CDR2 is SMNVEV in the germline V gene (reference sequence). The CDR3 is 14 amino acids. Here the CDR3 DNA reads TGTGCCAGCAGTTTCTCGACAGTGCGCACTGAAGCTTTCTTT. Residues: CASSFSTVRTEAFF.

Turning to this clone: In the same sample, other DNA sequences code for this CDR3. The rearrangement joins TRBV9 to TRBJ1-1, with 9 bases matching TRBD1. The CDR3 runs 15 residues. CDR1 and CDR2 from the germline V gene are SGDLS and YYNGEE. V was clipped by 0 bases and J by 1 base; unmatched bases: 1. DNA for the CDR3: TGTGCCAGCAGCGTAGCGGGACAGGGGAACACTGAAGCTTTCTTT. As protein: CASSVAGQGNTEAFF.

The chain joins TRBV27 to TRBJ2-1, with TRBD2 identical over 7 bases. The germline V gene encodes CDR1 MNHEY and CDR2 SMNVEV (reference sequence). V was pared by 1 base and J by 6 bases, with 6 bases of the junction left unmatched. The CDR3 extends over 15 amino acids. The CDR3 here is CASSLWRGKGNEQFF. CDR3 coding DNA: TGTGCCAGCAGTTTATGGCGGGGGAAGGGCAATGAGCAGTTCTTC.